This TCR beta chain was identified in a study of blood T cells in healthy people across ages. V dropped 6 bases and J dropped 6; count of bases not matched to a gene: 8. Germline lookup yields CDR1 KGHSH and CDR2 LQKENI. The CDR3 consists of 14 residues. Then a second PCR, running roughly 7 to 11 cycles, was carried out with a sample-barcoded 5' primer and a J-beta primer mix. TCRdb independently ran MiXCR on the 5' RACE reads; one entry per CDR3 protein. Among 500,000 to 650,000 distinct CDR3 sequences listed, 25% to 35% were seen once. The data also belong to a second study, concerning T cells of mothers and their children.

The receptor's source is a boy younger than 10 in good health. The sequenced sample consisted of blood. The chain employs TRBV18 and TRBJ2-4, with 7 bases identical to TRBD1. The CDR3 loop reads CASSPDRERNIQYF. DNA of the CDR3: TGTGCCAGCTCTCCCGACAGGGAGAGAAACATTCAGTACTTC.